These T cell receptor beta chains were read from a single sample in a study of T cells in Graves' hyperthyroidism and ophthalmopathy. TCRdb used MiXCR to reprocess the multiplex PCR reads, holding one entry per CDR3 protein. The sample has over 350,000 distinct CDR3 sequences; roughly 14% are singletons. Specimen: blood. The receptors stem from a man between 18 and 29 years old with Graves' ophthalmopathy. Each CDR3 is given with its conserved first and last residue. The D gene is left open where the match is weak. Rows give clone size only sometimes, using once, few, many, or a class for an expanded clone.

CDR3nt,CDR3aa,d_gene,abundance,j_gene,v_gene
TGTGCCAGCAGCCAAGGCCCGGCTAGCACTGAAGCTTTCTTT,CASSQGPASTEAFF,.,many,TRBJ1-1,TRBV3-1
TGTGCCAGCAGTTTTGCAAATCACTATGGCTACACCTTC,CASSFANHYGYTF,.,.,TRBJ1-2,TRBV12-3/TRBV12-4
TGTGCCAGCAGCTACTCAGGGGGCTCTGAGCAGTTCTTC,CASSYSGGSEQFF,TRBD1,many,TRBJ2-1,TRBV11-3
TGTGCCACCAGTCCTAGCGGGAGGTACGAGCAGTACTTC,CATSPSGRYEQYF,TRBD2,many,TRBJ2-7,TRBV24-1
TGTGCCAGCAGCCCGGACCCAAAAAAAACCTACAATGAGCAGTTCTTC,CASSPDPKKTYNEQFF,.,.,TRBJ2-1,TRBV7-9
TGTGCCAGCAGCTTAGGGGCGGGAGGTAGAGAGACCCAGTACTTC,CASSLGAGGRETQYF,TRBD2,.,TRBJ2-5,TRBV7-9
TGTGCCAGCAGCCCTAGGGACAGGGGGGTAAATCAGCCCCAGCATTTT,CASSPRDRGVNQPQHF,TRBD1,many,TRBJ1-5,TRBV3-1
TGTGCCATCAGTGGGGTCCCTGGAGCAACTAATGAAAAACTGTTTTTT,CAISGVPGATNEKLFF,.,few,TRBJ1-4,TRBV10-3
TGTGCCAGCAGTTACTCGAGGAGCGTAGCGGGAGGGCCTTTGGTAACCGGGGAGCTGTTTTTT,CASSYSRSVAGGPLVTGELFF,TRBD2,many,TRBJ2-2,TRBV6-6
TGCGCCAGCTCCGTTGGGGGGAACACCGGGGAGCTGTTTTTT,CASSVGGNTGELFF,.,.,TRBJ2-2,TRBV5-1
TGTGCCATCAGCAACAGGGAGTTGAACACTGAAGCTTTCTTT,CAISNRELNTEAFF,.,few,TRBJ1-1,TRBV10-3
TGTGCCAGCAGCCAAGGAGGCACCGGGGAGCTGTTTTTT,CASSQGGTGELFF,.,many,TRBJ2-2,TRBV3-1
TGCGCCAGCAGCTTGGGTACCACAACCGGGGTTGGGAAAAATGAGCAGTTCTTC,CASSLGTTTGVGKNEQFF,.,many,TRBJ2-1,TRBV5-1
TGTGCCTGGACTCGAGCGGGAAGCACAGATACGCAGTATTTT,CAWTRAGSTDTQYF,TRBD2,many,TRBJ2-3,TRBV30
TGTGCCAGCAGGCCATTCCAGGGACTGAACACTGAAGCTTTCTTT,CASRPFQGLNTEAFF,.,.,TRBJ1-1,TRBV12-3/TRBV12-4
TGTGCCAGCAGCTTAGCGGAGGCTGAAGCTTTCTTT,CASSLAEAEAFF,.,many,TRBJ1-1,TRBV7-8